This TCR beta chain was found in a study of PD-1 blockade in mismatch repair-deficient tumors. Time point: roughly 11-day in vitro stimulation with candidate neoantigen peptide 5. This clone was found a few times. Its target is unknown. The method was immunoSEQ multiplex PCR; TCRdb's version includes in-frame clones alone and lacks a portion of them. The sample records over 13,000 clones, approximately 84% being singletons. CDR3 size: 14 residues. CDR1 and CDR2 (germline): SGHNT, YYREEE (reference sequence). V was clipped by 3 bases and J by 3 bases, with 13 bases between them. The sequencing used cells cultured in vitro, collected from a patient treated with pembrolizumab. The rearrangement uses TRBV5-4 and TRBJ2-7, with D perhaps matching TRBD2 (5 bases). The receptor was derived from an adult with mismatch repair-deficient cancer. The CDR3: CASSSDGGSYEQYF. Written as DNA, the CDR3 is TGTGCCAGCAGCTCGGACGGAGGCAGCTACGAGCAGTACTTC.